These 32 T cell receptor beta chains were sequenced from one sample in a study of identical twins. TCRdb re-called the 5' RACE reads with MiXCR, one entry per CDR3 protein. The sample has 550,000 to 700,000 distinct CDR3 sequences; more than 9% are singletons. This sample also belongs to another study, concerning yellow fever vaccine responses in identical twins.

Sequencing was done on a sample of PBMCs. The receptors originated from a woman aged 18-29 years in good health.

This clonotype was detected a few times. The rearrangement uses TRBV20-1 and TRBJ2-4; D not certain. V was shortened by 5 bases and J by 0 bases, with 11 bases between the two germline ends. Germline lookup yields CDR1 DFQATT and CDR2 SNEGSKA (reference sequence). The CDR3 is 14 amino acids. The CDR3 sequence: CSAYVGLAKNIQYF. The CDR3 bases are TGCAGTGCTTACGTTGGCTTAGCCAAAAACATTCAGTACTTC.

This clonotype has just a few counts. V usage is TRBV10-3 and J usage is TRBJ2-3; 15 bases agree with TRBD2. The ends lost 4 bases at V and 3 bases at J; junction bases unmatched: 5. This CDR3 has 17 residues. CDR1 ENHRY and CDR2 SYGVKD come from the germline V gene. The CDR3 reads CAISARTSGGATDTQYF. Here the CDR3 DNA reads TGTGCCATCAGTGCCCGGACTAGCGGGGGGGCAACAGATACGCAGTATTTT.

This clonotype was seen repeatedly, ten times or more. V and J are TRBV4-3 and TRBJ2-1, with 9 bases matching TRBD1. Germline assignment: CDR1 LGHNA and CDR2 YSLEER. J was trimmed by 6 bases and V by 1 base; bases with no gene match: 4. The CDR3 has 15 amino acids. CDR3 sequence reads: CASSQGQGVINEQFF. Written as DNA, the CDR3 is TGCGCCAGCAGCCAAGGACAGGGGGTCATCAATGAGCAGTTCTTC.

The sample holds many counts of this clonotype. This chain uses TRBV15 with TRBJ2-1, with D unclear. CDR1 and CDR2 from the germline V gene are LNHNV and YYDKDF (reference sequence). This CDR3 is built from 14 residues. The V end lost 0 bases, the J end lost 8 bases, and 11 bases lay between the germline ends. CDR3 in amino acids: CATSRDQAADEQFF. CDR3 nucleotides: TGTGCCACCAGCAGAGATCAGGCGGCGGATGAGCAGTTCTTC.

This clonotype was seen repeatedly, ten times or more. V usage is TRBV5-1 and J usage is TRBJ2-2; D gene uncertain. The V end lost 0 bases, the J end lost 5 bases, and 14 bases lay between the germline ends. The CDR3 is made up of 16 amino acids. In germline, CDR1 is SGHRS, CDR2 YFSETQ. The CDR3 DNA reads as TGCGCCAGCAGCTTGGATCGATTAGAACGGACCGGGGAGCTGTTTTTT. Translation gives CASSLDRLERTGELFF.

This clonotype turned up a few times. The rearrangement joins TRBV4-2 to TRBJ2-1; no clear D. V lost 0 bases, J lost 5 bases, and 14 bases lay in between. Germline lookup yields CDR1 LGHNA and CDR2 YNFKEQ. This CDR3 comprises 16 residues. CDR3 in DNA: TGTGCCAGCAGCCAAGATCTTGGGAATCCTAACAATGAGCAGTTCTTC. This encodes CASSQDLGNPNNEQFF.

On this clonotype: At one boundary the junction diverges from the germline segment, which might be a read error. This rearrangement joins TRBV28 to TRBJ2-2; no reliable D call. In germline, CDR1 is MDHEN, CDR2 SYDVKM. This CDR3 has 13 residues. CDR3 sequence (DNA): TGTGCCAGCGGTTTATGGGACACCGGGGAGCTGTTTTTT. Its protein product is CASGLWDTGELFF.

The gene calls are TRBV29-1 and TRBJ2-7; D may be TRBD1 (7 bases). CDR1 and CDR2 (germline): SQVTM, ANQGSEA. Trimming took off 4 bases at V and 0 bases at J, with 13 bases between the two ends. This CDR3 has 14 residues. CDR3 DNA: TGCAGCGTTGGATATCAGGGGGGCTCCTACGAGCAGTACTTC. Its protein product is CSVGYQGGSYEQYF.

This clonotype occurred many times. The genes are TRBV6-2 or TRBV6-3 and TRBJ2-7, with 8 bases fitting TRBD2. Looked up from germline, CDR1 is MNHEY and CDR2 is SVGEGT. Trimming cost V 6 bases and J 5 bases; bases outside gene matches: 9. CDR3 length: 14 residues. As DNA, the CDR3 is TGTGCCAGCAGAAGGCGGACTAGCAGACACGAGCAGTACTTC. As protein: CASRRRTSRHEQYF.

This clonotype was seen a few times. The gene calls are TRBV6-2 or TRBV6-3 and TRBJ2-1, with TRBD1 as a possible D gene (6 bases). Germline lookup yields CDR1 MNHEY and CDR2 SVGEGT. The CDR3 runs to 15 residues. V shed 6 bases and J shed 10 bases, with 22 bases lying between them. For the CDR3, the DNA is TGTGCCAGCAGATCCTTGACAGGCTTCATCGGGGAGCAGTTCTTC. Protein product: CASRSLTGFIGEQFF.

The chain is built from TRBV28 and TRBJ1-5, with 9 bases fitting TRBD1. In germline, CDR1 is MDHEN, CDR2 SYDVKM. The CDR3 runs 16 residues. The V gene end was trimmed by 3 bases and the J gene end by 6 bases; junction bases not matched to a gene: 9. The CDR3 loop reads CASSLSGTGFVQPQHF. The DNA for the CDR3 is TGTGCCAGCAGTTTGTCCGGGACAGGGTTTGTTCAGCCCCAGCATTTT.

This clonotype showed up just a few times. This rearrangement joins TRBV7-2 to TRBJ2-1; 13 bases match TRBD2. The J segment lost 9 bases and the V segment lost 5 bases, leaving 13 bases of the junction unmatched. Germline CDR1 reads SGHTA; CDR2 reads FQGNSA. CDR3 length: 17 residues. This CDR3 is CASSRNLGLAGLGEQFF. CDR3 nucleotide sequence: TGTGCCAGCAGCCGAAACCTGGGACTAGCGGGGCTCGGTGAGCAGTTCTTC.

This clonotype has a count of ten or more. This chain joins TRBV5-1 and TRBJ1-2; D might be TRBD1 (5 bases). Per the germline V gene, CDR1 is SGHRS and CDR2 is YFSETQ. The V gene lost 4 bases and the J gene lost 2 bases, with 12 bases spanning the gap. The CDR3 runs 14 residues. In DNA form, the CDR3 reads TGCGCCAGCAGCCTGGGGACCGACAACTATGGCTACACCTTC. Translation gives CASSLGTDNYGYTF.

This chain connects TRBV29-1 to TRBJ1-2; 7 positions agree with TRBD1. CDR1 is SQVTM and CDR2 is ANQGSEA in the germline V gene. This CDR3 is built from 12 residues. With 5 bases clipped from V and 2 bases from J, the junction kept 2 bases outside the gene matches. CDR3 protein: CSVPQGNYGYTF. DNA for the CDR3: TGCAGCGTTCCACAGGGGAACTATGGCTACACCTTC. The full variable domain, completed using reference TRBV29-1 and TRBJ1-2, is SAVISQKPSRDICQRGTSLTIQCQVDSQVTMMFWYRQQPGQSLTLIATANQGSEATYESGFVIDKFPISRPNLTFSTLTVSNMSPEDSSIYLCSVPQGNYGYTFGSGTRLTVV.

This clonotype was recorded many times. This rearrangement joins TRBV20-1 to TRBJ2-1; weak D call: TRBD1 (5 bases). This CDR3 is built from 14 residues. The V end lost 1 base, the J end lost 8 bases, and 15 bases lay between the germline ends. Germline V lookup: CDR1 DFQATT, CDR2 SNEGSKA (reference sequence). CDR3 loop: CSARGWGGWDEQFF. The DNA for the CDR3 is TGCAGTGCTAGAGGATGGGGCGGCTGGGATGAGCAGTTCTTC.

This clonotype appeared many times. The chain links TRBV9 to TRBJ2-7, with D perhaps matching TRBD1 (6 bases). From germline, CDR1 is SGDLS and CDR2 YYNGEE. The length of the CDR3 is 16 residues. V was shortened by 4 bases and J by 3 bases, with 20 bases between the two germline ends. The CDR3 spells CASSPRIAGTNYEQYF. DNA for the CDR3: TGTGCCAGCAGCCCCAGGATCGCTGGGACAAACTACGAGCAGTACTTC.

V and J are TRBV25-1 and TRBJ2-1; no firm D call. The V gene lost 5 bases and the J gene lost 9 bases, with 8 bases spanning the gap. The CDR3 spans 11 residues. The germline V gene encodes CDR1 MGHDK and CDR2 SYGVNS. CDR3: CASSNLIEQFF. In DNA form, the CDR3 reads TGTGCCAGCAGTAATCTCATTGAGCAGTTCTTC.

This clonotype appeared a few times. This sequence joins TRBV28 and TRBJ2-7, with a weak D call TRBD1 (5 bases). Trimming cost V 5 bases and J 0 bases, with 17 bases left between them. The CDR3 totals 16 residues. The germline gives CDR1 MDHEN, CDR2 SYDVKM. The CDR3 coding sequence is TGTGCCAGCAGTCCCCCCGACAGACAAAGCTCCTACGAGCAGTACTTC. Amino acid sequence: CASSPPDRQSSYEQYF.

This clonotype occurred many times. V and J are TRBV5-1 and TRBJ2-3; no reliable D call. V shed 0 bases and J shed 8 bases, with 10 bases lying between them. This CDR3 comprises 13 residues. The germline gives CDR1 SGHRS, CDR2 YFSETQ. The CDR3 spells CASSLDIVGTQYF. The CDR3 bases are TGCGCCAGCAGCTTGGATATTGTGGGTACGCAGTATTTT. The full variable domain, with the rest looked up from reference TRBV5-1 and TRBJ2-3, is KAGVTQTPRYLIKTRGQQVTLSCSPISGHRSVSWYQQTPGQGLQFLFEYFSETQRNKGNFPGRFSGRQFSNSRSEMNVSTLELGDSALYLCASSLDIVGTQYFGPGTRLTVL.

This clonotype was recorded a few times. For the CDR3, the DNA is TGTGCCAGCACCCGATCCCGGGACAGGGGGACCTACGAGCAGTACTTC. Translation: CASTRSRDRGTYEQYF. The J gene is TRBJ2-7, the V gene TRBV2, with 11 bases fitting TRBD1. The CDR3 is 16 amino acids. V was clipped by 7 bases and J by 2 bases; unmatched bases: 10. Germline CDR1 and CDR2: SNHLY and FYNNEI.

CDR3 region: CASSLDPGQGASNEQFF. The CDR3 DNA is TGTGCCAGCAGCTTAGATCCGGGACAGGGGGCGTCAAATGAGCAGTTCTTC. The chain links TRBV11-2 to TRBJ2-1, with TRBD1 matching over 12 bases. Trimming removed 0 bases from V and 7 bases from J; junction bases left unmatched: 7. Germline CDR1 is SGHAT and CDR2 is FQNNGV. The CDR3 extends over 17 amino acids.

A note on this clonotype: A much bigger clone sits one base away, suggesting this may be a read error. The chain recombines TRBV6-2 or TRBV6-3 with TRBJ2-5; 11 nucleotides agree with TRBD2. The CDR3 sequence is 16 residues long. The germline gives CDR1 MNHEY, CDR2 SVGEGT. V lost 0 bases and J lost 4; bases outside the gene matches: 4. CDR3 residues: CASSYSNLAGGETQYF. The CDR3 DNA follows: TGTGCCAGCAGTTACTCGAATCTAGCGGGAGGAGAGACCCAGTACTTC.

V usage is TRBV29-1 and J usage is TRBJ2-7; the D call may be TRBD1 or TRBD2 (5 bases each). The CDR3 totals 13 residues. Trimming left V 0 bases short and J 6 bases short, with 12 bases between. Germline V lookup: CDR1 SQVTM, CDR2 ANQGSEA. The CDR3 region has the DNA TGCAGCGTTGAAGATCAGAGGGGTGGCGAGCAGTACTTC. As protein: CSVEDQRGGEQYF.

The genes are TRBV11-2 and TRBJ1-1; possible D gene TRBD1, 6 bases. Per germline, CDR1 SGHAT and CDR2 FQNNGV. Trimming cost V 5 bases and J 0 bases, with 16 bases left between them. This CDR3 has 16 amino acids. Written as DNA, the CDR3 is TGTGCCAGCAGCCCCACGCTCAGGGGCCTGAACACTGAAGCTTTCTTT. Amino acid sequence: CASSPTLRGLNTEAFF. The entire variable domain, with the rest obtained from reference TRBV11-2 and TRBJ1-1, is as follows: EAGVAQSPRYKIIEKRQSVAFWCNPISGHATLYWYQQILGQGPKLLIQFQNNGVVDDSQLPKDRFSAERLKGVDSTLKIQPAKLEDSAVYLCASSPTLRGLNTEAFFGQGTRLTVV.

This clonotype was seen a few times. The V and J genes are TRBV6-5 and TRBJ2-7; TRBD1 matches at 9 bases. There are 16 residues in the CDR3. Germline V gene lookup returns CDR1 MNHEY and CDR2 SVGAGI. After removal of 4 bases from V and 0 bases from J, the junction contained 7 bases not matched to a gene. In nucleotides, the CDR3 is TGTGCCAGCAGTTGGAAACAGGGGGCGAGCTCCTACGAGCAGTACTTC. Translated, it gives CASSWKQGASSYEQYF.

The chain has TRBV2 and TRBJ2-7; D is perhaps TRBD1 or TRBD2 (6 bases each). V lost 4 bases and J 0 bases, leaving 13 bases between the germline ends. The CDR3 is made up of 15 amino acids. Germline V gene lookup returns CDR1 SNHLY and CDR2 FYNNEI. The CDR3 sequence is CASSGVSGASYEQYF. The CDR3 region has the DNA TGTGCCAGCAGTGGAGTCTCGGGGGCCTCCTACGAGCAGTACTTC.

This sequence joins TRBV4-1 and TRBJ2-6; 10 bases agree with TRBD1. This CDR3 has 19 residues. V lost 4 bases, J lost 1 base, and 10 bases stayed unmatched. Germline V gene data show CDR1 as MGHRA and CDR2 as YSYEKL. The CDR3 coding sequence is TGCGCCAGCAGCCGGCCCGGGACAGGGGTAGGGTCTGGGGCCAACGTCCTGACTTTC. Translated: CASSRPGTGVGSGANVLTF.

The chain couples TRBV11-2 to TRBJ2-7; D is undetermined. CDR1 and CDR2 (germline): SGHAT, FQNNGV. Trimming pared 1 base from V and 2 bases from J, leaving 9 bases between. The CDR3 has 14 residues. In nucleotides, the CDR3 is TGTGCCAGCAGCTTAGTGGACCGAACCTACGAGCAGTACTTC. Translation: CASSLVDRTYEQYF.

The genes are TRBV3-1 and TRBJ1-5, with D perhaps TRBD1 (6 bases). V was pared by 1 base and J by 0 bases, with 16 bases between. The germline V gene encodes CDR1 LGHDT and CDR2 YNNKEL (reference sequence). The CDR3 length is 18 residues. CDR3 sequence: CASSQAARRGSSNQPQHF. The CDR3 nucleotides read TGTGCCAGCAGCCAAGCGGCCCGGAGGGGGAGTAGCAATCAGCCCCAGCATTTT. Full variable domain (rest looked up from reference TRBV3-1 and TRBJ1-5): DTAVSQTPKYLVTQMGNDKSIKCEQNLGHDTMYWYKQDSKKFLKIMFSYNNKELIINETVPNRFSPKSPDKAHLNLHINSLELGDSAVYFCASSQAARRGSSNQPQHFGDGTRLSIL.

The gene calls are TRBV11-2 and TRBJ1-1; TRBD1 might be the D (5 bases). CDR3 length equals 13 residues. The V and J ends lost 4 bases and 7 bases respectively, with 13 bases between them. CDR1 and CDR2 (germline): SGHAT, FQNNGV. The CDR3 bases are TGTGCCAGCAGCTCGAGGGCAGGGATTGAAGCTTTCTTT. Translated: CASSSRAGIEAFF. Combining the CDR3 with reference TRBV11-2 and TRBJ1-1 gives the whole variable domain EAGVAQSPRYKIIEKRQSVAFWCNPISGHATLYWYQQILGQGPKLLIQFQNNGVVDDSQLPKDRFSAERLKGVDSTLKIQPAKLEDSAVYLCASSSRAGIEAFFGQGTRLTVV.

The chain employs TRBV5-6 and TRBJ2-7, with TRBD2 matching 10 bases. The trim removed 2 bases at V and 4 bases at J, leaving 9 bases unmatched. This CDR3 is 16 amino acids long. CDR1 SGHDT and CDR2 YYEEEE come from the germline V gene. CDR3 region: CASSLSVGAGGYEQYF. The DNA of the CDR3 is TGTGCCAGCAGCTTATCGGTGGGAGCGGGAGGGTACGAGCAGTACTTC.

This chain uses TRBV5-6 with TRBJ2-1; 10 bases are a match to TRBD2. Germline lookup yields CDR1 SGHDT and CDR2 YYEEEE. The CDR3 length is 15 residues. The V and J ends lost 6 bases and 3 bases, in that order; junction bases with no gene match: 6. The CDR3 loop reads CASTGTSENYNEQFF. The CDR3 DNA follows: TGTGCCAGCACCGGGACTAGCGAAAACTACAATGAGCAGTTCTTC.